The next 17 T cell receptor beta chains were all read from a single sample in a study of post-analysis software for immune sequencing data. Study conclusions and caveats: Elevated frequency relative to controls characterized four or five TRBV segments in patients, TRBV5-6, TRBV5-1 and TRBV20-1 among them.

Each TCR beta cDNA library carried unique molecular identifiers. TCRdb reprocessed the PCR reads via MiXCR and lists one record per CDR3 protein. The sample lists some 700,000 distinct CDR3 sequences, roughly three fifths occurring once. These TCRs' antigens remain unknown. Specimen: blood. The origin of the receptors is a girl aged 2-10 years with multiple sclerosis.

J is TRBJ2-1 and V is TRBV10-3, with TRBD1 identical over 9 bases. Losses at the gene ends were 4 bases for V and 2 bases for J; bases not matched to a gene: 3. The CDR3 runs to 15 residues. Germline V gene data show CDR1 as ENHRY and CDR2 as SYGVKD. This chain's CDR3 is CAISGTGGPYNEQFF. CDR3 in DNA: TGTGCCATCAGTGGAACAGGGGGCCCCTACAATGAGCAGTTCTTC.

This clonotype was recorded once. The chain has TRBV2 and TRBJ1-1, with D perhaps matching TRBD1 (6 bases). This CDR3 has 14 residues. CDR1 is SNHLY, CDR2 FYNNEI, per germline. Trimming pared 7 bases from V and 0 bases from J, leaving 12 bases between. For the CDR3, the DNA is TGTGCCAGCAACATACAGGGCTTGAACACTGAAGCTTTCTTT. The encoded protein is CASNIQGLNTEAFF.

In the case of this clonotype: The germline gene is not matched at one end of the junction; a read error may be the cause. J is TRBJ1-1 and V is TRBV29-1; D gene unclear. The CDR3 contains 12 residues. Per germline, CDR1 SQVTM and CDR2 ANQGSEA. This chain's CDR3 is CGVVTDDTEAFF. DNA for the CDR3: TGCGGCGTCGTGACGGACGACACTGAAGCTTTCTTT. The variable domain in full, with the rest retrieved from reference TRBV29-1 and TRBJ1-1, is SAVISQKPSRDICQRGTSLTIQCQVDSQVTMMFWYRQQPGQSLTLIATANQGSEATYESGFVIDKFPISRPNLTFSTLTVSNMSPEDSSIYLCGVVTDDTEAFFGQGTRLTVV.

The chain couples TRBV12-3 or TRBV12-4 to TRBJ1-2; 7 bases are shared with TRBD1. This CDR3 region has 16 residues. The trim removed 6 bases at V and 0 bases at J, leaving 10 bases unmatched. The CDR3 region is CASSIGTVGANYGYTF. Written as DNA, the CDR3 is TGTGCCAGCAGCATCGGGACAGTGGGGGCTAACTATGGCTACACCTTC.

This clonotype was seen a few times. The V gene is TRBV7-2, the J gene TRBJ2-5; TRBD2 agrees at 12 bases. The CDR3 runs 16 residues. The germline V gene has CDR1 SGHTA and CDR2 FQGNSA. The V segment lost 5 bases and the J segment 0 bases; nucleotides outside the gene matches: 4. In DNA form, the CDR3 reads TGTGCCAGCAGCACTCCTAGCGGGAGGGACCAAGAGACCCAGTACTTC. Translated, it gives CASSTPSGRDQETQYF. Variable domain in full (rest from reference TRBV7-2 and TRBJ2-5): GAGVSQSPSNKVTEKGKDVELRCDPISGHTALYWYRQSLGQGLEFLIYFQGNSAPDKSGLPSDRFSAERTGGSVSTLTIQRTQQEDSAVYLCASSTPSGRDQETQYFGPGTRLLVL.

This clonotype was seen only once. This chain links TRBV12-5 with TRBJ2-3, with D hard to call. This CDR3 has 17 residues. Germline V gene lookup returns CDR1 LGHNT and CDR2 FRNRAP. V was trimmed by 0 bases and J by 3 bases, leaving 16 bases between them. The CDR3 sequence is CASGLVPRNPRTDTQYF. In nucleotides, the CDR3 is TGTGCTAGTGGTTTGGTACCCAGGAACCCGCGGACAGATACGCAGTATTTT.

DNA for the CDR3: TGCGCCAGCAGTCGGGCTTACAATGAGCAGTTCTTC. This encodes CASSRAYNEQFF. The V gene is TRBV5-1, the J gene TRBJ2-1; unclear D gene. Germline CDR1 reads SGHRS; CDR2 reads YFSETQ. This CDR3 comprises 12 residues. The V end was cut by 5 bases, the J end by 4 bases, with 7 bases between.

V usage is TRBV2 and J usage is TRBJ1-2; D is possibly TRBD1 (6 bases). This CDR3 has 14 residues. The germline CDR1 and CDR2 sequences are SNHLY and FYNNEI. Trimming shortened V by 3 bases and J by 0 bases, and 8 bases separated the two germline ends. The CDR3 reads CASSEGASNYGYTF. In DNA, the CDR3 is TGTGCCAGCAGTGAGGGGGCCTCTAACTATGGCTACACCTTC.

This chain connects TRBV29-1 to TRBJ1-6; TRBD1 matches at 9 bases. The J segment lost 10 bases and the V segment lost 7 bases, leaving 11 bases of the junction unmatched. This CDR3 spans 14 amino acids. In germline, CDR1 is SQVTM, CDR2 ANQGSEA. The CDR3 region is CSGDRDELRSPLHF. The CDR3 DNA follows: TGCAGCGGGGACAGGGATGAACTAAGATCACCCCTCCACTTT.

The CDR3 nucleotides are TGCAGCGCTGAGGGACAGGGGGTCAATGAGCAGTTCTTC. This encodes CSAEGQGVNEQFF. The V call is TRBV29-1, the J call TRBJ2-1; 11 bases are a match to TRBD1. The CDR3 length is 13 residues. Trimming removed 7 bases from V and 6 bases from J; junction bases left unmatched: 5. Germline-derived CDR1 and CDR2 are SQVTM and ANQGSEA.

This chain connects TRBV3-1 to TRBJ2-1; 11 bases are shared with TRBD2. Germline V gene sequence: CDR1 LGHDT, CDR2 YNNKEL (reference sequence). After removal of 4 bases from V and 0 bases from J, the junction contained 5 bases not matched to a gene. This CDR3 spans 17 amino acids. In DNA, the CDR3 is TGTGCCAGCAGCCCGACTAGCGGGGCAAGCTCCTACAATGAGCAGTTCTTC. It encodes CASSPTSGASSYNEQFF.

The chain employs TRBV12-3 or TRBV12-4 and TRBJ2-4; the D is unclear. This CDR3 is built from 13 residues. Trimming pared 6 bases from V and 6 bases from J, leaving 12 bases between. The CDR3: CASSPAVGNIQYF. The DNA for the CDR3 is TGTGCCAGCAGCCCAGCCGTCGGAAACATTCAGTACTTC.

This chain links TRBV20-1 with TRBJ2-5; TRBD2 aligns across 8 bases. After removal of 3 bases from V and 11 bases from J, the junction contained 14 bases not matched to a gene. Looked up from germline, CDR1 is DFQATT and CDR2 is SNEGSKA (reference sequence). The CDR3 has 14 amino acids. The DNA for the CDR3 is TGCAGTGCTAGGCCCCCAGCGGGAGCGACTGAGCAGTACTTC. The encoded protein is CSARPPAGATEQYF.

This clonotype was picked up one time. The V gene is TRBV12-3 or TRBV12-4, the J gene TRBJ1-1; the D is unclear. V lost 6 bases to trimming and J lost 1 base, with 9 bases between them. The CDR3 is 13 residues long. DNA for the CDR3: TGTGCCAGCAGCTCCGCGTGGAACACTGAAGCTTTCTTT. It is translated as CASSSAWNTEAFF.

This sequence joins TRBV20-1 and TRBJ1-6; D perhaps matches TRBD1 (5 bases). V was shortened by 1 base and J by 0 bases, with 10 bases between the two germline ends. Germline V gene lookup returns CDR1 DFQATT and CDR2 SNEGSKA (reference sequence). The CDR3 is 16 residues long. The CDR3 sequence is CSARVQGSSYNSPLHF. For the CDR3, the DNA is TGCAGTGCTAGAGTGCAGGGAAGCTCCTATAATTCACCCCTCCACTTT.

The rearrangement links TRBV6-2 or TRBV6-3 to TRBJ2-7, with 7 bases that match TRBD1. The CDR3 sequence is 12 residues long. Germline CDR1 MNHEY, CDR2 SVGEGT. V was clipped by 8 bases and J by 1 base; unmatched bases: 2. The CDR3 is CASADRSYEQYF. CDR3 DNA sequence: TGTGCCAGCGCGGACAGGTCCTACGAGCAGTACTTC.

The rearrangement uses TRBV5-1 and TRBJ2-7, with 7 bases lining up with TRBD1. Germline V lookup: CDR1 SGHRS, CDR2 YFSETQ. This CDR3 contains 14 residues. The V gene end was trimmed by 4 bases and the J gene end by 3 bases; junction bases not matched to a gene: 7. This CDR3 is CASSEGDSNYEQYF. The CDR3 DNA is TGCGCCAGCAGCGAAGGGGACAGCAACTACGAGCAGTACTTC.